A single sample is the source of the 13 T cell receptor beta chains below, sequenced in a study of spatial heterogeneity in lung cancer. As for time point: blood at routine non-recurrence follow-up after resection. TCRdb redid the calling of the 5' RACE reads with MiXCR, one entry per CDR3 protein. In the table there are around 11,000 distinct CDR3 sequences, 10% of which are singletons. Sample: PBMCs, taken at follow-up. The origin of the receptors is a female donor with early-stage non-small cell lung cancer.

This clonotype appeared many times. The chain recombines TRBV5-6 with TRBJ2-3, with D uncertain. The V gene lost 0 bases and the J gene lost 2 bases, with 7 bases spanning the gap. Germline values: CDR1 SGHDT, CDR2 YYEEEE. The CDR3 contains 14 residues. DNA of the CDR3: TGTGCCAGCAGCTTGGCAGGAACCACAGATACGCAGTATTTT. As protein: CASSLAGTTDTQYF.

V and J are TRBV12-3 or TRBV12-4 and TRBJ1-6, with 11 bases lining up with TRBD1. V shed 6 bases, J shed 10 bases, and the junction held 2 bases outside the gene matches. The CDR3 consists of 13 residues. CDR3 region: CASSGQGASPLHF. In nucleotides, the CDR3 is TGTGCCAGCAGCGGACAGGGGGCATCACCCCTCCACTTT.

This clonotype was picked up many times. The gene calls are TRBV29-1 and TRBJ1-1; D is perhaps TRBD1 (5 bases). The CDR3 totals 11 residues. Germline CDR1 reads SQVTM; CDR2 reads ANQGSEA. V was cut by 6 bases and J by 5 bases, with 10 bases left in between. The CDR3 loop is CSVQENTEAFF. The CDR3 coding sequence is TGCAGCGTACAGGAGAATACTGAAGCTTTCTTT. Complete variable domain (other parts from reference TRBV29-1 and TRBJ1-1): SAVISQKPSRDICQRGTSLTIQCQVDSQVTMMFWYRQQPGQSLTLIATANQGSEATYESGFVIDKFPISRPNLTFSTLTVSNMSPEDSSIYLCSVQENTEAFFGQGTRLTVV.

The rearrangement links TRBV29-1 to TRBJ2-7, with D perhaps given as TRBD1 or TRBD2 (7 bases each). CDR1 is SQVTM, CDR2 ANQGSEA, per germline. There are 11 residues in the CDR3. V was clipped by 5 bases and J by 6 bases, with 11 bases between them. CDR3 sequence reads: CSVSRGGEQYF. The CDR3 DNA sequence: TGCAGCGTTAGCAGGGGGGGCGAGCAGTACTTC.

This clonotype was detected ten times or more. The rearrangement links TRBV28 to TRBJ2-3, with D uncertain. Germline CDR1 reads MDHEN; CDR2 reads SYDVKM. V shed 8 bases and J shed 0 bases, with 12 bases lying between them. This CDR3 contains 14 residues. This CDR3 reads CASSDVSSTDTQYF. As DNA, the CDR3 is TGTGCCAGCTCCGACGTCTCTAGCACAGATACGCAGTATTTT.

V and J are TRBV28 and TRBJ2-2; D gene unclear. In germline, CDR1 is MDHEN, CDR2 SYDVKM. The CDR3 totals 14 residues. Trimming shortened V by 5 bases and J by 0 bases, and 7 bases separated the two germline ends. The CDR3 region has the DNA TGTGCCAGCAGTCTTGGGACGAACACCGGGGAGCTGTTTTTT. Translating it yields CASSLGTNTGELFF.

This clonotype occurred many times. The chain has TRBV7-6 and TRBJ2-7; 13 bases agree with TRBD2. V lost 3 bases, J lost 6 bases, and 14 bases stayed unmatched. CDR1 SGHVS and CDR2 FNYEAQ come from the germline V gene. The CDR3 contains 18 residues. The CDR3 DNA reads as TGTGCCAGCAGCTTCCTCCGAGGGACTAGCGGGATAGTTAGCGAGCAGTACTTC. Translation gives CASSFLRGTSGIVSEQYF.

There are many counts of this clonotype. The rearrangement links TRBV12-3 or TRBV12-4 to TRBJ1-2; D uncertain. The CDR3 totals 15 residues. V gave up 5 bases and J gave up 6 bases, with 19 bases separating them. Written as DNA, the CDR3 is TGTGCCAGCAGTCCGCCGAGGGAGCTCTCCCATGGCTACACCTTC. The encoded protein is CASSPPRELSHGYTF.

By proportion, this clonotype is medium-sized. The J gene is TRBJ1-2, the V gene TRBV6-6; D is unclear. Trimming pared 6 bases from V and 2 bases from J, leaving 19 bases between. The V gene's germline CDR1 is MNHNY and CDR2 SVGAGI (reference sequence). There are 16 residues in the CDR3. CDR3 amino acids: CASSTERRTENYGYTF. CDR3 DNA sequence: TGTGCCAGCAGCACGGAGCGCAGGACGGAGAACTATGGCTACACCTTC.

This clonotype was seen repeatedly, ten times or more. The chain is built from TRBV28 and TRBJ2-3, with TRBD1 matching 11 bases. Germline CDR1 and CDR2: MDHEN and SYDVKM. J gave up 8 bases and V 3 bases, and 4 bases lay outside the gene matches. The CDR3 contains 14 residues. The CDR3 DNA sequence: TGTGCCAGCAGTTTGGGGACAGGGGGGCGTACGCAGTATTTT. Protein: CASSLGTGGRTQYF.

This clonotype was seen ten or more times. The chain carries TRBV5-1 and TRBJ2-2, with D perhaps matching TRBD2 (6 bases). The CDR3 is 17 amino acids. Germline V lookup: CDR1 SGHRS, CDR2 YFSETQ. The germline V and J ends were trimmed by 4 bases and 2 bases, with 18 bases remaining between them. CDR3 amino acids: CASSPSRVGGNTGELFF. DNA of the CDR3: TGCGCCAGCAGCCCCTCGAGGGTGGGGGGAAACACCGGGGAGCTGTTTTTT.

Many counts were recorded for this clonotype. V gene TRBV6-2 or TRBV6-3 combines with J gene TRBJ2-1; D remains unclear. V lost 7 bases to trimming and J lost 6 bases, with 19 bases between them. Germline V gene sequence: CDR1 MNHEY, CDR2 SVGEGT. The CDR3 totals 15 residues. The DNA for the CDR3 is TGTGCCAGCACCCCCGCTGGTCTCCCAGGCAATGAGCAGTTCTTC. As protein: CASTPAGLPGNEQFF.

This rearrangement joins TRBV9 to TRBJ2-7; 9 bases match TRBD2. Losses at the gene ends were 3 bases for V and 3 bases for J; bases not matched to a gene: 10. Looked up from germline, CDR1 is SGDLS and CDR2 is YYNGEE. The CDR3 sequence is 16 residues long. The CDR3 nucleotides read TGTGCCAGCAGCGGTACGACTAGCGGATCCCGCTACGAGCAGTACTTC. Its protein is CASSGTTSGSRYEQYF.